The clone carrying this T cell receptor beta chain was observed a handful of times. The antigen is unknown. Every isolated RNA sample was fully reverse transcribed, so sequencing captured expressed TCRB transcripts. The table came from immunoSEQ multiplex PCR; TCRdb's copy has only in-frame clones and leaves some out. The sample comprises some 250,000 clones, roughly 30% of which are singletons, and 3.5% to 4.5% rests with the top ten. These data belong to a study of beta chain features in type 1 diabetes. V lost 4 bases to trimming and J lost 1 base, with 17 bases between them. This CDR3 has 16 amino acids. The germline V gene encodes CDR1 SGHNT and CDR2 YYREEE (reference sequence). Study-wide results and caveats: Using cDNA template may skew counts toward highly expressing activated cells.

Sequencing was performed on central memory CD4+ T cells from blood. The chain joins TRBV5-4 to TRBJ2-5, with D possibly matching TRBD1 (6 bases). This receptor was identified in a man aged 30-40 years in good health. The CDR3 region is CASSDPTTTGQETQYF. In nucleotides, the CDR3 is TGTGCCAGCAGCGACCCTACTACGACAGGCCAAGAGACCCAGTACTTC.